Sequencing of this T cell receptor beta chain was carried out in a study of monozygotic twins with inflammatory bowel disease. General observations from the study: IBD patients displayed reduced TCRbeta diversity (inverse Simpson) when set against healthy co-twins.

A note on this clonotype: Its antigen is not known.

The authors ran two nested PCRs of around 15 and 10 cycles on TCRalpha and TCRbeta cDNA. For each CDR3 protein, TCRdb gives one entry from its re-call of the 5' RACE reads, without DNA. The data include 400,000 or so distinct CDR3 sequences; the top ten clones carry more than 2%. This clonotype was sampled from a human donor with ulcerative colitis or Crohn's disease, or a healthy co-twin of an affected twin (not recorded which). Specimen: blood.

CDR3 sequence: CAISESAGQVDTQYF. The V gene is TRBV10-3, the J gene TRBJ2-3; with no DNA, the TCRdb D assignment of TRBD1 cannot be verified. The CDR3 length is 15 residues. Germline V gives CDR1 ENHRY, CDR2 SYGVKD.